The rows below give T cell receptor beta chains drawn from one sample of a study of blood T cell repertoires in COVID-19. This table comes from immunoSEQ multiplex PCR, and its TCRdb copy is limited to in-frame clones, with some not included. The sample includes around 230,000 clones, 80% to 90% of them seen just once. The material sequenced was peripheral blood. These receptors came from a man aged 40-55 years with acute or convalescent COVID-19. Both conserved end residues are part of each CDR3. A D gene is named only where the DNA matches it firmly. Rows may omit the clone size; those that give it use once, few, many or a size class.

clone_size j_call v_call d_call cdr3_nt cdr3_aa
. TRBJ2-2 TRBV27 TRBD1 TGTGCCAGCATGGGACAGGGGGCGATCGGGGAGCTGTTTTTT CASMGQGAIGELFF
. TRBJ2-7 TRBV12-2 . TGTGCAAGTCGCTTAGATACGGCGGGAGGTACCTACGAGCAGTACTTC CASRLDTAGGTYEQYF
once TRBJ2-5 TRBV27 TRBD1 TGTGCCAGCAGGAACACGGGACAGGGGAGTGAGACCCAGTACTTC CASRNTGQGSETQYF
. TRBJ2-5 TRBV4-2 . TGTGCCAGCAGCCAAGGCAGGGTGGGAGAGACCCAGTACTTC CASSQGRVGETQYF
many TRBJ1-5 TRBV5-8 TRBD1 TGTGCCAGCAGGTTTGACAGGGGTGGCAATCAGCCCCAGCATTTT CASRFDRGGNQPQHF
. TRBJ1-4 TRBV2 TRBD1 TGTGCCAGCCTAGGACAGGGGGGTAGTGAAAAACTGTTTTTT CASLGQGGSEKLFF
. TRBJ2-7 TRBV18 TRBD2 TGTGCCAGCTCTTCACCCTCCGGGACTAACCCCTACGAGCAGTACTTC CASSSPSGTNPYEQYF
. TRBJ1-3 TRBV19 . TGTGCCAGTATGGGGGGTTCCTCTGGAAACACCATATATTTT CASMGGSSGNTIYF
. TRBJ1-2 TRBV28 . TGTGCCAGCGCCCGGACTCCGGGCTATGGCTACACCTTC CASARTPGYGYTF
. TRBJ2-7 TRBV6-5 . TGTGCCAGCAGTTTCGTCTCGAGCGGCGAGCAGTACTTC CASSFVSSGEQYF
few TRBJ2-1 TRBV7-2 . TGTGCCAGCAGCTTAGGAGCAGGGCTGGGGACCTACAATGAGCAGTTCTTC CASSLGAGLGTYNEQFF